This T cell receptor (beta chain) was documented in a study of blood T cells in healthy people across ages. Points from the study as a whole: A strong correlation was found between TCR beta diversity and the percentage of naive T cells.

Total RNA was extracted at no less than 5.5 micrograms per sample. Primers used in a second PCR of roughly 7 to 12 cycles were a sample-barcoded 5' primer and a J-beta primer mix. TCRdb reprocessed the 5' RACE reads via MiXCR and lists one record per CDR3 protein. The sample contains about 800,000 distinct CDR3 sequences, 58% of which appear only once. V was cut by 0 bases and J by 0 bases, with 2 bases left in between. Germline loops: CDR1 LGHNA, CDR2 YNFKEQ. CDR3 length: 14 residues. Only a few counts were recorded for this clonotype. As yet, its antigen is unknown. The source material was blood. J is TRBJ1-4 and V is TRBV4-2; D unclear. The receptor's source is a young man in good health. CDR3 residues: CASSQDATNEKLFF. CDR3 coding DNA: TGTGCCAGCAGCCAAGACGCAACTAATGAAAAACTGTTTTTT.